These T cell receptor beta chains were read from a single sample in a study of identical twins. Using its own MiXCR run on the 5' RACE reads, TCRdb lists one record per CDR3 protein. The table records approximately 1.8 million distinct CDR3 sequences, about 32% of them present only once. Source material: cord blood. The source of these receptors is a newborn girl in good health. Each CDR3 is given with its conserved first and last residue. A D gene is named only where the DNA matches it firmly. Clone size appears in some rows only: once, few, many, or a class for an expanded clone.

cdr3_aa cdr3_nt clone_size d_call j_call v_call
CASSSIPDNEQFF TGTGCTAGCAGCTCCATTCCAGACAATGAGCAGTTCTTC - - TRBJ2-1 TRBV7-7
CASGYPLGQGETQYF TGTGCCAGCGGTTACCCGCTGGGACAAGGAGAGACCCAGTACTTC - - TRBJ2-5 TRBV6-6
CSARLAAFYEQYF TGCAGTGCTAGACTAGCGGCTTTCTACGAGCAGTACTTC - TRBD2 TRBJ2-7 TRBV20-1
CASRRDRDNYGYTF TGTGCCAGCAGGCGAGACAGGGATAACTATGGCTACACCTTC - TRBD1 TRBJ1-2 TRBV7-2
CASSPPVVTGELFF TGTGCCAGCAGCCCACCGGTCGTCACCGGGGAGCTGTTTTTT - - TRBJ2-2 TRBV7-2
CASSLESSGRGQFF TGTGCCAGCAGCTTAGAATCTAGCGGGAGGGGGCAGTTCTTC - TRBD2 TRBJ2-1 TRBV7-2
CASTPGGQVNTEAFF TGCGCCAGCACGCCTGGTGGACAGGTGAACACTGAAGCTTTCTTT few TRBD1 TRBJ1-1 TRBV5-1
CSASKRGSTDTQYF TGCAGTGCCTCTAAGCGGGGAAGCACAGATACGCAGTATTTT few TRBD2 TRBJ2-3 TRBV20-1
CASSYWTSGVYYNEQYF TGTGCCAGCAGCTACTGGACTAGCGGGGTTTACTACAATGAGCAGTACTTC - TRBD2 TRBJ2-7 TRBV5-6
CASSVLLKNEQYF TGTGCCAGCAGTGTCCTCCTGAAGAACGAGCAGTACTTC few - TRBJ2-7 TRBV12-3/TRBV12-4
CASSTKGGNQPQHF TGTGCCAGCAGCACAAAAGGGGGCAATCAGCCCCAGCATTTT few - TRBJ1-5 TRBV7-2
CASSLVLAGARRDTQYF TGTGCCAGCAGCTTAGTACTAGCGGGAGCCAGGAGAGATACGCAGTATTTT few TRBD2 TRBJ2-3 TRBV7-9
CASRRRQGLLTTYEQYF TGTGCCAGCAGAAGGAGACAGGGCCTCCTTACGACCTACGAGCAGTACTTC - TRBD1 TRBJ2-7 TRBV28
CATSDLHSGRETQYF TGTGCCACCAGTGATTTGCACTCAGGTAGAGAGACCCAGTACTTC few - TRBJ2-5 TRBV24-1
CASRRIQGFYFF TGTGCCAGCCGAAGAATACAGGGTTTCTATTTCTTT - - TRBJ1-1 TRBV27
CASSSLRLAKNIQYF TGTGCCAGCAGCTCTCTCCGGCTGGCCAAAAACATTCAGTACTTC few - TRBJ2-4 TRBV11-2
CASSEVAETNEQFF TGTGCCAGCAGTGAAGTAGCGGAGACCAATGAGCAGTTCTTC few - TRBJ2-1 TRBV6-1
CASSPKGLNTEAFF TGTGCCAGCAGTCCGAAGGGGCTGAACACTGAAGCTTTCTTT - - TRBJ1-1 TRBV28
CGARDGQVVYNEQFF TGCGGTGCTAGAGATGGCCAGGTGGTCTACAATGAGCAGTTCTTC - - TRBJ2-1 TRBV20-1
CASSFSARERTDTQYF TGTGCCAGCAGTTTTTCGGCTAGGGAAAGAACAGATACGCAGTATTTT - - TRBJ2-3 TRBV12-3/TRBV12-4
CASTLGLAGGPGSSYNEQFF TGTGCCAGCACCTTAGGACTAGCGGGAGGGCCTGGAAGCTCCTACAATGAGCAGTTCTTC - TRBD2 TRBJ2-1 TRBV27
CASSLPSWYQETQYF TGTGCCAGCAGCTTACCTAGCTGGTACCAAGAGACCCAGTACTTC many - TRBJ2-5 TRBV7-2
CACRGRTEAFF TGTGCCTGCAGGGGGCGGACTGAAGCTTTCTTT - TRBD1 TRBJ1-1 TRBV30
CASSLRGIKNEQFF TGTGCCAGCAGCTTGAGGGGGATTAAGAATGAGCAGTTCTTC - - TRBJ2-1 TRBV27
CASSLGYGSSYEQYF TGTGCCAGCAGTTTAGGGTATGGGAGTTCCTACGAGCAGTACTTC - - TRBJ2-7 TRBV27
CASSLGGALTTGELFF TGTGCCAGCAGCTTAGGGGGAGCGCTAACTACCGGGGAGCTGTTTTTT - - TRBJ2-2 TRBV7-8
CASSVPGQGNVNAPGETQYF TGTGCCAGCAGTGTTCCAGGACAGGGCAACGTAAATGCTCCCGGGGAGACCCAGTACTTC few TRBD1 TRBJ2-5 TRBV2
CASREQGGSPLHF TGTGCCAGCAGGGAACAGGGGGGTTCACCCCTCCACTTT - TRBD1 TRBJ1-6 TRBV28
CASSLFGSVSYNEQFF TGTGCCAGCAGTTTATTCGGAAGCGTTTCCTACAATGAGCAGTTCTTC few - TRBJ2-1 TRBV28
CASSGGQTNNEQFF TGCGCCAGCAGCGGGGGACAGACCAACAATGAGCAGTTCTTC few TRBD1 TRBJ2-1 TRBV5-1
CASSLSYRGRSYEQYF TGTGCCAGCAGTTTATCGTATAGGGGGCGCTCCTACGAGCAGTACTTC - TRBD1 TRBJ2-7 TRBV27
CASSTPSGQGSYEQYF TGTGCCAGTAGTACTCCCTCGGGACAGGGGTCCTACGAGCAGTACTTC - TRBD1 TRBJ2-7 TRBV19
CAGGPDRIYNEQFF TGTGCCGGCGGGCCCGACAGGATCTACAATGAGCAGTTCTTC - - TRBJ2-1 TRBV27
CAISESQVRNTEAFF TGTGCCATCAGTGAGTCGCAGGTCCGGAACACTGAAGCTTTCTTT few - TRBJ1-1 TRBV10-3
CASDPVASGGVADTQYF TGCGCCAGTGATCCCGTGGCAAGCGGGGGGGTAGCAGATACGCAGTATTTT few TRBD2 TRBJ2-3 TRBV5-1
CATSTGSGTDTQYF TGTGCCACCTCGACAGGGTCTGGCACAGATACGCAGTATTTT - TRBD1 TRBJ2-3 TRBV10-3
CSATTDRQVGMNTEAFF TGCAGTGCTACTACAGATAGACAGGTCGGAATGAACACTGAAGCTTTCTTT - - TRBJ1-1 TRBV20-1
CASSRNMDEQFF TGTGCCAGCAGCCGAAACATGGATGAGCAGTTCTTC many - TRBJ2-1 TRBV3-1
CASTTVLDYGYTF TGTGCCAGCACCACAGTCCTGGACTATGGCTACACCTTC - - TRBJ1-2 TRBV28
CASGLTLYEQYF TGTGCCAGCGGCCTTACGCTATACGAGCAGTACTTC few - TRBJ2-7 TRBV2
CASIVGLTGYGYTF TGTGCCAGCATCGTAGGGTTGACGGGCTATGGCTACACCTTC - - TRBJ1-2 TRBV5-4
CASSRLGDTEAFF TGTGCCAGCAGCAGGTTGGGGGACACTGAAGCTTTCTTT few - TRBJ1-1 TRBV7-2
CASSIARGALNEQFF TGTGCCAGCAGCATCGCTAGGGGGGCCCTCAATGAGCAGTTCTTC few - TRBJ2-1 TRBV7-9
CASSLTPVREAKNIQYF TGTGCCAGCAGCTTAACTCCCGTTCGCGAGGCCAAAAACATTCAGTACTTC - - TRBJ2-4 TRBV7-9
CASNDKLQGWDTGELFF TGTGCCAGCAACGACAAGCTCCAGGGTTGGGACACCGGGGAGCTGTTTTTT - - TRBJ2-2 TRBV7-2
CSARVPTSGPDNEQFF TGCAGTGCTAGAGTTCCGACTAGCGGGCCCGACAATGAGCAGTTCTTC - TRBD2 TRBJ2-1 TRBV20-1
CASSLGGQGEQYF TGTGCCAGCAGTTTAGGGGGACAGGGCGAGCAGTACTTC few TRBD1 TRBJ2-7 TRBV27
CASSSLNQQAEAFF TGTGCCAGCAGCTCCCTAAATCAGCAGGCTGAAGCTTTCTTT - - TRBJ1-1 TRBV11-2
CSAIGYGYTF TGCAGTGCTATCGGGTATGGCTACACCTTC many - TRBJ1-2 TRBV20-1